This T cell receptor (beta chain) was documented in a study of blood T cell repertoires in COVID-19. TCRdb keeps only in-frame clones here, not all; method: immunoSEQ multiplex PCR. This table holds tens of thousands of clones, 83% found once. The CDR3 is made up of 14 amino acids. Per germline, CDR1 SNHLY and CDR2 FYNNEI. Losses at the gene ends were 6 bases for V and 4 bases for J; bases not matched to a gene: 7. Material: peripheral blood. The TCR comes from a woman older than 75 with acute or convalescent COVID-19. V and J are TRBV2 and TRBJ2-5; 8 nucleotides agree with TRBD2. The CDR3 DNA follows: TGTGCCAGCAGCGACGGGAGGGCCGCAGAGACCCAGTACTTC. Its protein product is CASSDGRAAETQYF.